These T cell receptor beta chains were read from a single sample in a study of read filtering for tumor transcriptome and immune sequencing. From the reads, TCRdb called clonotypes with MiXCR, one entry per CDR3 protein. The table lists 30,000 to 40,000 distinct CDR3 sequences, 14% of them singletons. The material sequenced was a population of CD138-negative cells sorted from bone marrow. These TCRs come from a donor aged 40 or over with multiple myeloma. The CDR3 runs from the conserved cysteine through the conserved F or W. D genes are given only for firm matches. For some rows the clone size is stated as once, few or many, or as a class when expanded; others skip it.

d_call clone_size j_call v_call cdr3_aa cdr3_nt
TRBD2 many TRBJ2-3 TRBV12-3/TRBV12-4 CASRLGGGTDTQYF TGTGCCAGCAGACTGGGGGGGGGAACAGATACGCAGTATTTT
TRBD1 many TRBJ2-5 TRBV29-1 CSVEGQGFGKTQYF TGCAGCGTTGAGGGACAGGGGTTCGGGAAGACCCAGTACTTC
- many TRBJ2-2 TRBV5-1 CASSLTGGELFF TGCGCCAGCAGCTTGACTGGCGGGGAGCTGTTTTTT
TRBD1 many TRBJ1-3 TRBV27 CASSEQGAFGNTIYF TGTGCCAGCAGCGAGCAGGGGGCCTTTGGAAACACCATATATTTT
- many TRBJ2-7 TRBV11-1 CASSLSQGSFHEQYF TGTGCCAGCAGCTTAAGCCAGGGTTCATTCCACGAGCAGTACTTC
TRBD2 many TRBJ2-7 TRBV20-1 CSAKPRTRRLFYEQYF TGCAGTGCTAAACCCCGGACTAGGCGCCTCTTCTACGAGCAGTACTTC
- - TRBJ2-4 TRBV7-2 CASSPGVLAKNIQYF TGTGCCAGCAGCCCCGGGGTTCTAGCCAAAAACATTCAGTACTTC
- - TRBJ1-2 TRBV6-5 CASSEGPTNYGYTF TGTGCCAGCAGTGAGGGGCCTACAAACTATGGCTACACCTTC
- many TRBJ2-5 TRBV7-8 CASSKEKPETQYF TGTGCCAGCAGCAAAGAAAAACCGGAGACCCAGTACTTC
TRBD1 many TRBJ2-1 TRBV7-2 CASRPGQGWGSHNEQFF TGTGCCAGTCGTCCGGGACAGGGGTGGGGTTCACACAATGAGCAGTTCTTC
- few TRBJ2-1 TRBV4-3 CASSQRVRAYNEQFF TGCGCCAGCAGCCAAAGGGTACGAGCCTACAATGAGCAGTTCTTC
TRBD2 many TRBJ2-7 TRBV5-4 CASSFIGGDEQYF TGTGCCAGCAGCTTTATCGGGGGGGACGAGCAGTACTTC
- many TRBJ2-2 TRBV6-1 CANEDRITGELFF TGTGCCAACGAAGACAGGATAACCGGGGAGCTGTTTTTT
- many TRBJ2-7 TRBV20-1 CSARGNRARDEQYF TGCAGTGCTAGAGGGAACAGGGCTCGGGACGAGCAGTACTTC
- many TRBJ2-2 TRBV19 CASPDRNTGELFF TGTGCCAGCCCGGACAGGAACACCGGGGAGCTGTTTTTT
TRBD2 few TRBJ2-1 TRBV4-2 CASEQGSGGVMEQFF TGTGCCAGCGAACAAGGTAGCGGGGGGGTTATGGAGCAGTTCTTC
TRBD1 many TRBJ1-3 TRBV7-6 CASSLEQGAGNTIYF TGTGCCAGCAGCTTAGAGCAGGGGGCTGGAAACACCATATATTTT
- many TRBJ2-5 TRBV7-9 CASSHDRGSFQETQYF TGTGCCAGCAGCCATGACCGGGGCTCATTTCAAGAGACCCAGTACTTC
- many TRBJ1-1 TRBV7-2 CASSGAATNTEAFF TGTGCCAGCAGCGGGGCAGCTACGAACACTGAAGCTTTCTTT
- many TRBJ2-1 TRBV28 CASSSYLGNEQFF TGTGCCAGCAGTTCCTACCTGGGAAATGAGCAGTTCTTC
TRBD1 many TRBJ2-5 TRBV20-1 CSATTGVHWTQYF TGCAGTGCTACGACAGGGGTTCATTGGACCCAGTACTTC
- many TRBJ2-2 TRBV18 CASSLSNTGELFF TGTGCCAGCTCACTATCGAACACCGGGGAGCTGTTTTTT
- many TRBJ1-1 TRBV7-3 CASSLVANTEAFF TGTGCCAGCAGCTTAGTGGCGAACACTGAAGCTTTCTTT
TRBD1 many TRBJ2-7 TRBV28 CASSPGTGHRFEQYF TGTGCCAGCAGCCCTGGGACAGGTCATCGGTTCGAGCAGTACTTC
- many TRBJ1-1 TRBV28 CASSFWGLAFF TGTGCCAGCAGTTTTTGGGGGCTAGCTTTCTTT